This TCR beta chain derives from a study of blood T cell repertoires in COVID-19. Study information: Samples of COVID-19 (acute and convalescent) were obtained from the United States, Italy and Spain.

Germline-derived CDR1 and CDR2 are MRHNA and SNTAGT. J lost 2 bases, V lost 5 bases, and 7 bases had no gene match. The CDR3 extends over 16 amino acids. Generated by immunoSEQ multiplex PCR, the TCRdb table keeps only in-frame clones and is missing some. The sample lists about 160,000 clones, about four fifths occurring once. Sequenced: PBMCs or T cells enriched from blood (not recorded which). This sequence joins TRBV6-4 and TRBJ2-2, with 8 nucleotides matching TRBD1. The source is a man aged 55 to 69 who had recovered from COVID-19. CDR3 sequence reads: CASSQTGGVNTGELFF. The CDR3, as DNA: TGTGCCAGCAGTCAAACAGGGGGTGTCAACACCGGGGAGCTGTTTTTT.